The entry below describes one T cell receptor (beta chain). No antigen is known for it. 60 Vbeta and 13 Jbeta primers were used in PCR. Original methodology: Later work found 80 million to 85 million unique TCR beta chains, with approximately 12 million shared. Repertoires were generated with immunoSEQ multiplex PCR, while TCRdb's copy carries only in-frame clones and drops some. The V and J calls and clone size come from that table; D and trimming were worked out from the DNA. The data hold some 40,000 clones, with over 60% observed a single time. These data come from a study of cytomegalovirus exposure and HLA in healthy donors. General study results and limits: Cytomegalovirus status, reportedly, was diagnosed with high specificity and sensitivity by the classifier. It is likely that the observed cluster of highly shared sequence variants was a sequencing artifact. According to the study, around 150 TCR beta chains were cytomegalovirus-associated.

Germline V gene sequence: CDR1 MNHEY, CDR2 SVGAGI. V gave up 8 bases and J gave up 4 bases, with 11 bases separating them. This CDR3 has 13 amino acids. Input material: PBMCs. This rearrangement joins TRBV6-5 to TRBJ2-2, with no clear D. This TCR was sampled from a man between 35 and 55 years old in good health and CMV-seronegative. As DNA, the CDR3 is TGTGCCAGCGCCCCTACCCTCACCGGGGAGCTGTTTTTT. Translating gives CASAPTLTGELFF.